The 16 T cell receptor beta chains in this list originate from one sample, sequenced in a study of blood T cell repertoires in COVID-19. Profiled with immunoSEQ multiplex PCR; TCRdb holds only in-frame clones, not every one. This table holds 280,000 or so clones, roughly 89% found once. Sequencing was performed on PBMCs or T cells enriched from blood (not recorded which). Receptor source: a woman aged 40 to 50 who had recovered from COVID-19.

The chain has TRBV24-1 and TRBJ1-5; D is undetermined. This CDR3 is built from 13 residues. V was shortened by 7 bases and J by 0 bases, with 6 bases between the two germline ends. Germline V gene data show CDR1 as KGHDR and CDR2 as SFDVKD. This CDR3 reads CATSHYSNQPQHF. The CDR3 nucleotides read TGTGCCACCAGCCACTATAGCAATCAGCCCCAGCATTTT.

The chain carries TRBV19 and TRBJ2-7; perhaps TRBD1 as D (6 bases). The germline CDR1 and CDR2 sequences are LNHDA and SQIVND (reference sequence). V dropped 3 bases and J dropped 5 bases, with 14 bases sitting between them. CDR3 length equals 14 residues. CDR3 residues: CASSIAQGTHEQYF. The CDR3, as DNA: TGTGCCAGTAGTATCGCACAGGGTACCCACGAGCAGTACTTC.

CDR3 DNA: TGTGCCAGCAGCCGGATCCCTGAGGGCGAGCAGTACTTC. Translating it yields CASSRIPEGEQYF. J is TRBJ2-7 and V is TRBV3-1 (or the pseudogene TRBV3-2), with D tentatively TRBD2 (5 bases). The CDR3 length is 13 residues. The ends were cut back, 4 bases at V and 6 bases at J, with 13 bases in the middle. Germline V lookup: CDR1 LGHDT, CDR2 YNNKEL (reference sequence).

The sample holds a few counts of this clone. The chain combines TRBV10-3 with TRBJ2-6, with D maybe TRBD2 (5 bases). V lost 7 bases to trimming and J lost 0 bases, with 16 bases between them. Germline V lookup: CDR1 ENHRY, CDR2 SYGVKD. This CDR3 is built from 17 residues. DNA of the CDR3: TGTGCCATCACGCTAGCACCCTTAAACTCTGGGGCCAACGTCCTGACTTTC. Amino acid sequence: CAITLAPLNSGANVLTF.

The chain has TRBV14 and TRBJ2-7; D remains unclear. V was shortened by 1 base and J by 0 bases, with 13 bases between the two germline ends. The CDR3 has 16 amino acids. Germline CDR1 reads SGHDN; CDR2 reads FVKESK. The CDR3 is CASSQGLTRPSYEQYF. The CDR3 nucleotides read TGTGCCAGCAGCCAAGGACTGACCCGGCCCTCCTACGAGCAGTACTTC.

The CDR3 here is CASSLRGPNTEAFF. In nucleotides, the CDR3 is TGTGCCAGCAGCTTAAGGGGGCCGAACACTGAAGCTTTCTTT. V is TRBV7-3 and J is TRBJ1-1; TRBD1 is a possible D gene (6 bases). Germline loops: CDR1 SGHTA, CDR2 FQGTGA. The CDR3 is made up of 14 amino acids. V lost 1 base and J lost 1, with 7 bases in between. Full variable domain (rest looked up from reference TRBV7-3 and TRBJ1-1): GAGVSQTPSNKVTEKGKYVELRCDPISGHTALYWYRQSLGQGPEFLIYFQGTGAADDSGLPNDRFFAVRPEGSVSTLKIQRTERGDSAVYLCASSLRGPNTEAFFGQGTRLTVV.

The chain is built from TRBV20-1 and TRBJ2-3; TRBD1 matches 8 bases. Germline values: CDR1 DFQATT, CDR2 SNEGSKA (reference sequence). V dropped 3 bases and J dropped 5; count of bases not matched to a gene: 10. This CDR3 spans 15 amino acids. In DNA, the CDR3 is TGCAGTGCTAGTCAGTTGGACAGGGAAAGAGATACGCAGTATTTT. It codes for CSASQLDRERDTQYF.

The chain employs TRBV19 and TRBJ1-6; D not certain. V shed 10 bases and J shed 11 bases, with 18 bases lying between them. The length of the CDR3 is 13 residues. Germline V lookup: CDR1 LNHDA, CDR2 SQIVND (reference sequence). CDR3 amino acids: CATSSGERTPLHF. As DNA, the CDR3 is TGTGCCACCTCCTCGGGAGAGAGGACACCCCTCCACTTT.

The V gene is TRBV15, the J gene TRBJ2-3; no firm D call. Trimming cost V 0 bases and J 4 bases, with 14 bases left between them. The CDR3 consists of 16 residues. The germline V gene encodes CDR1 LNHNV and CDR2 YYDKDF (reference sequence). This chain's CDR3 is CATSRDPPGQADTQYF. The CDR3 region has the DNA TGTGCCACCAGCAGAGATCCCCCCGGTCAGGCAGATACGCAGTATTTT.

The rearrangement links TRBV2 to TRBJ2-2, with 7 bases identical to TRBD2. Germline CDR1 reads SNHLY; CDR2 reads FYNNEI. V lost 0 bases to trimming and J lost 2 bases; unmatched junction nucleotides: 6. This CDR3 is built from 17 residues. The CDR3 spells CASSEASGRPNTGELFF. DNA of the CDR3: TGTGCCAGCAGTGAAGCTAGCGGGCGGCCTAACACCGGGGAGCTGTTTTTT.

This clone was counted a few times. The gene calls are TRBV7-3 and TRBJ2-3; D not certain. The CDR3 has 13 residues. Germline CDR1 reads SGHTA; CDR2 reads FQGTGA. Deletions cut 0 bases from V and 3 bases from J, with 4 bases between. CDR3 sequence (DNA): TGTGCCAGCAGCTTAACTCCAACAGATACGCAGTATTTT. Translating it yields CASSLTPTDTQYF.

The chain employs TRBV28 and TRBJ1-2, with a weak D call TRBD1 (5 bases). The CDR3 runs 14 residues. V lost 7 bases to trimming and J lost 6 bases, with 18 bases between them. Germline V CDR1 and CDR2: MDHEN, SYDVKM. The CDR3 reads CASIESSAGNGYTF. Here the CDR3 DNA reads TGTGCCAGCATTGAAAGTTCCGCAGGGAATGGCTACACCTTC.

This chain's CDR3 is CATTDRGQETQYF. The CDR3 DNA sequence: TGTGCCACCACGGACAGGGGGCAAGAGACCCAGTACTTC. The chain carries TRBV3-1 (or the pseudogene TRBV3-2) and TRBJ2-5, with 10 bases aligning to TRBD1. V shed 10 bases, J shed 2 bases, and the junction held 4 bases outside the gene matches. The CDR3 is 13 residues long. CDR1 is LGHDT, CDR2 YNNKEL, per germline (reference sequence).

The CDR3 DNA sequence: TGTGCCAGCAGCCCAAGGAGGGCTAGCGGGAGTACCTACGAGCAGTACTTC. Translating gives CASSPRRASGSTYEQYF. J is TRBJ2-7 and V is TRBV7-9; 10 nucleotides match TRBD2. This CDR3 is 17 amino acids long. J lost 2 bases, V lost 5 bases, and 12 bases had no gene match. Germline V CDR1 and CDR2: SEHNR, FQNEAQ (reference sequence). The whole variable domain, remainder taken from reference TRBV7-9 and TRBJ2-7, is DTGVSQNPRHKITKRGQNVTFRCDPISEHNRLYWYRQTLGQGPEFLTYFQNEAQLEKSRLLSDRFSAERPKGSFSTLEIQRTEQGDSAMYLCASSPRRASGSTYEQYFGPGTRLTVT.

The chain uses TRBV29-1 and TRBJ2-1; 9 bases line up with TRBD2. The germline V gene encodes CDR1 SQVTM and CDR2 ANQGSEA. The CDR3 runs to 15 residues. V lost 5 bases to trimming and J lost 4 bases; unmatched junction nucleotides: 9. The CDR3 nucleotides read TGCAGCGTTATTCTCATAGCGGGGGTTTACAATGAGCAGTTCTTC. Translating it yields CSVILIAGVYNEQFF.

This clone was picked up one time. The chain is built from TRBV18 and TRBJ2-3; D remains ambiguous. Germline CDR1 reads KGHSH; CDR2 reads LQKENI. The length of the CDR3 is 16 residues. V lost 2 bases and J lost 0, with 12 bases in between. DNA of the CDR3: TGTGCCAGCTCACCAAGGTCAGAGACTAGCACAGATACGCAGTATTTT. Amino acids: CASSPRSETSTDTQYF.